This T cell receptor (beta chain) was obtained from a study of vaccination and CD4 T cells after COVID-19. The overall study: Cells were stimulated with overlapping spike peptides from SARS-CoV-2, HCoV-NL63, HCoV-OC43 and HCoV-229E.

After removal of 5 bases from V and 0 bases from J, the junction contained 4 bases not matched to a gene. Germline V gene sequence: CDR1 GTSNPN, CDR2 SVGIG (reference sequence). CDR3 length: 14 amino acids. The treatment was: approximately 9-day PBMC culture with coronavirus spike peptide pools or control peptides (ViraFEST assay). There were positive PCR dates ranging from March to December 2020, all predating US Alpha, Beta and Delta variants. Wells contained roughly 2.2 million PBMCs each, and these were cultured with around 10 IU/ml IL-2 and around 10 ug/ml peptide pools. Researchers used the Oncomine TCR Beta short-read assay to sequence DNA from cultured CD4+ T cells. Extraction of genomic DNA was performed on cultured CD4+ T cells. MiXCR, run by TCRdb on the PCR reads, gives a single entry per CDR3 protein. This table holds about 19,000 distinct CDR3 sequences, 55% to 60% found once. About this clonotype: Antigen specificity is unknown.

The specimen comprised CD4+ T cells from blood, cultured in vitro, sampled after SARS-CoV-2 vaccination. This clonotype was sampled from a human donor who had recovered from COVID-19. This chain uses TRBV30 with TRBJ1-5; 7 nucleotides align to TRBD1. In DNA form, the CDR3 reads TGTGCCTGGGGGGGACAGTATAGCAATCAGCCCCAGCATTTT. Its protein is CAWGGQYSNQPQHF.